This T cell receptor (beta chain) appears in the sequencing data of a study of OX40 agonist ivuxolimab in advanced cancers. Across the study: Patients assigned to dose escalation were diagnosed with hepatocellular carcinoma, melanoma, renal cell or head and neck cancer. Study conclusions and caveats: CD4+ and CD8+ blood T cells expanded clonally by week 6 at 0.1 to 3.0 mg/kg.

The CDR3 spans 16 residues. The germline CDR1 and CDR2 sequences are KGHSH and LQKENI. V shed 2 bases and J shed 5 bases, with 19 bases lying between them. Prior autoimmune disease or systemic immunosuppression barred patients. This clone was seen once. Its antigen is unknown. Using immunoSEQ multiplex PCR, the repertoire was profiled, and TCRdb retains in-frame clones only, with some absent. There are fewer than 65,000 clones in the sample; approximately 86% occur only once, and approximately 0.54% lies in the top ten. This chain connects TRBV18 to TRBJ2-7; D is perhaps TRBD1 or TRBD2 (5 bases each). The clonotype was recovered from an adult with an advanced solid tumor such as melanoma, head and neck, liver or kidney cancer. The starting material was CD4+ or CD8+ T cells sorted from blood, obtained in a trial of the OX40 agonist ivuxolimab. The CDR3 sequence: CASSPFQSGGIDEQYF. In DNA, the CDR3 is TGTGCCAGCTCACCATTCCAATCTGGGGGTATCGACGAGCAGTACTTC.